Presented here are 26 T cell receptor beta chains from one specimen sequenced in a study of cytomegalovirus exposure and HLA in healthy donors. PCR was performed using 60 Vbeta and 13 Jbeta primers. Sequencing used immunoSEQ multiplex PCR; TCRdb keeps in-frame clones, though not all of them. This table has roughly 100,000 clones, over 55% appearing once. Sample: PBMCs. The receptor set was obtained from a woman between 18 and 29 years old in good health and CMV-seropositive.

The genes are TRBV5-4 and TRBJ1-6; D perhaps matches TRBD1 (6 bases). The V end was cut by 3 bases, the J end by 8 bases, with 18 bases between. The length of the CDR3 is 16 residues. Germline CDR1 SGHNT, CDR2 YYREEE (reference sequence). CDR3 sequence reads: CASSSPSGGQDSPLHF. For the CDR3, the DNA is TGTGCCAGCAGCTCCCCCTCCGGGGGGCAGGATTCACCCCTCCACTTT.

The rearrangement joins TRBV7-6 to TRBJ1-5; a possible D gene is TRBD1 (5 bases). Trimming left V 4 bases short and J 0 bases short, with 13 bases between. Germline V gene data show CDR1 as SGHVS and CDR2 as FNYEAQ. The CDR3 runs 16 residues. CDR3 in amino acids: CASSSYPTGSNQPQHF. DNA of the CDR3: TGTGCCAGCAGCTCCTATCCCACAGGTAGCAATCAGCCCCAGCATTTT.

The CDR3 coding sequence is TGTGCCAGCTCACCCGACAGGCGGAACACTGAAGCTTTCTTT. It encodes CASSPDRRNTEAFF. The chain employs TRBV18 and TRBJ1-1; possibly TRBD1 for D (6 bases). Germline V gives CDR1 KGHSH, CDR2 LQKENI. V was cut by 3 bases and J by 1 base, with 9 bases left in between. The CDR3 covers 14 residues. The whole variable domain, filled in from reference TRBV18 and TRBJ1-1, reads NAGVMQNPRHLVRRRGQEARLRCSPMKGHSHVYWYRQLPEEGLKFMVYLQKENIIDESGMPKERFSAEFPKEGPSILRIQQVVRGDSAAYFCASSPDRRNTEAFFGQGTRLTVV.

This clone was seen more than once but under ten times. V usage is TRBV5-1 and J usage is TRBJ2-2; 8 nucleotides line up with TRBD1. Trimming at V came to 4 bases and at J to 4 bases, leaving 9 bases not matched to a gene. The CDR3 is 16 amino acids. Germline V gene data show CDR1 as SGHRS and CDR2 as YFSETQ. CDR3 sequence reads: CASSRLQGGRTGELFF. The CDR3 DNA reads as TGCGCCAGCAGCCGGCTACAGGGGGGCCGCACCGGGGAGCTGTTTTTT.

The chain has TRBV28 and TRBJ2-3; 11 nucleotides agree with TRBD2. Germline CDR1 MDHEN, CDR2 SYDVKM. The CDR3 has 15 amino acids. Trimming at V came to 8 bases and at J to 3 bases, leaving 7 bases not matched to a gene. CDR3 in amino acids: CASGLTSGITDTQYF. CDR3 coding DNA: TGTGCCAGCGGCCTGACTAGCGGGATTACAGATACGCAGTATTTT.

A note on this clone: Compared with germline, one end of the junction differs, possibly owing to a read error. The rearrangement joins TRBV5-5 to TRBJ2-7; D may be TRBD1 (6 bases). Germline values: CDR1 SGHKS, CDR2 YYEKEE (reference sequence). The CDR3 totals 16 residues. As DNA, the CDR3 is TGCGCCAGCAGCCAAGGGCCCCAGGGGTACCACTACGAGCAGTACTTC. It translates to CASSQGPQGYHYEQYF. Combining the CDR3 with reference TRBV5-5 and TRBJ2-7 gives the whole variable domain DAGVTQSPTHLIKTRGQQVTLRCSPISGHKSVSWYQQVLGQGPQFIFQYYEKEERGRGNFPDRFSARQFPNYSSELNVNALLLGDSALYLCASSQGPQGYHYEQYFGPGTRLTVT.

In this sample, this clone turned up a few times. This chain joins TRBV4-3 and TRBJ2-1; 8 bases fit TRBD1. The ends lost 0 bases at V and 9 bases at J; junction bases unmatched: 16. The CDR3 length is 18 residues. CDR1 is LGHNA, CDR2 YSLEER, per germline. The CDR3 loop reads CASSQEAPGGPPYAEQFF. The CDR3 nucleotides are TGCGCCAGCAGCCAAGAGGCTCCAGGGGGCCCCCCCTACGCTGAGCAGTTCTTC.

V and J are TRBV28 and TRBJ2-1, with 9 bases that match TRBD1. The CDR3 is 16 amino acids. The V gene's germline CDR1 is MDHEN and CDR2 SYDVKM. The V and J ends lost 5 bases and 8 bases, in that order; junction bases with no gene match: 13. CDR3 loop: CASSTPGTGWSDEQFF. The CDR3 nucleotides are TGTGCCAGCAGTACCCCCGGGACAGGGTGGTCCGATGAGCAGTTCTTC.

Only one count was recorded for this clone. The chain employs TRBV5-6 and TRBJ2-4, with 7 nucleotides matching TRBD1. This CDR3 spans 16 amino acids. V was pared by 4 bases and J by 0 bases, with 7 bases of the junction left unmatched. Germline-derived CDR1 and CDR2 are SGHDT and YYEEEE. The CDR3 sequence is CASSLGTELAKNIQYF. The CDR3 nucleotides read TGTGCCAGCAGCCTAGGGACAGAACTAGCCAAAAACATTCAGTACTTC.

The J gene is TRBJ1-6, the V gene TRBV28; 7 bases match TRBD1. The CDR3 is 18 amino acids. Unmatched junction bases numbered 15, after V lost 10 bases and J lost 0 bases. Germline CDR1 is MDHEN and CDR2 is SYDVKM. In DNA, the CDR3 is TGTGCCACCTCTCCCCGGGGACAGTCGAGCTCCTATAATTCACCCCTCCACTTT. Its translation is CATSPRGQSSSYNSPLHF.

The chain couples TRBV27 to TRBJ1-5, with 9 bases fitting TRBD1. CDR1 is MNHEY and CDR2 is SMNVEV in the germline V gene (reference sequence). Unmatched junction bases numbered 9, after V lost 5 bases and J lost 7 bases. This CDR3 is 15 amino acids long. As DNA, the CDR3 is TGTGCCAGCAGTCTACAGGGGGCCGGGGGGCAGCCCCAGCATTTT. This encodes CASSLQGAGGQPQHF.

J is TRBJ2-4 and V is TRBV5-1; the D gene is possibly TRBD2 (6 bases). Trimming pared 5 bases from V and 0 bases from J, leaving 9 bases between. In germline, CDR1 is SGHRS, CDR2 YFSETQ. This CDR3 comprises 14 residues. In DNA, the CDR3 is TGCGCCAGCAGTATGGGACTAGCCAAAAACATTCAGTACTTC. Its translation is CASSMGLAKNIQYF.

The chain has TRBV15 and TRBJ2-5, with D possibly being TRBD1 (5 bases). Trimming stripped 3 bases from V and 5 bases from J, with 13 bases between. The CDR3 length is 14 residues. Germline V gene lookup returns CDR1 LNHNV and CDR2 YYDKDF (reference sequence). This CDR3 is CATSRDKTFETQYF. As DNA, the CDR3 is TGTGCCACCAGCAGGGACAAAACTTTCGAGACCCAGTACTTC. The entire variable domain, with the rest obtained from reference TRBV15 and TRBJ2-5, is as follows: DAMVIQNPRYQVTQFGKPVTLSCSQTLNHNVMYWYQQKSSQAPKLLFHYYDKDFNNEADTPDNFQSRRPNTSFCFLDIRSPGLGDTAMYLCATSRDKTFETQYFGPGTRLLVL.

V gene TRBV4-3 combines with J gene TRBJ2-3, with TRBD2 identical over 7 bases. The CDR3 consists of 17 residues. The germline gives CDR1 LGHNA, CDR2 YSLEER. The ends lost 0 bases at V and 2 bases at J; junction bases unmatched: 8. The CDR3 sequence is CASSQEGGGRVTDTQYF. The CDR3 nucleotides read TGCGCCAGCAGCCAAGAGGGGGGGGGAAGGGTCACAGATACGCAGTATTTT.

This clone has just a few counts. The chain employs TRBV7-9 and TRBJ2-7, with TRBD1 matching over 11 bases. Trimming took 4 bases from V and 6 from J; bases not matched to a gene: 8. CDR3 length: 15 amino acids. In germline, CDR1 is SEHNR, CDR2 FQNEAQ (reference sequence). The CDR3 DNA reads TGTGCCAGCAGCTACGGACAGGGGGCGGTGAGCGAGCAGTACTTC. It translates to CASSYGQGAVSEQYF.

The chain uses TRBV7-7 and TRBJ1-1, with D unclear. The CDR3 consists of 14 residues. V was trimmed by 1 base and J by 6 bases, leaving 12 bases between them. Germline V gene sequence: CDR1 SSHAT, CDR2 FNYEAQ (reference sequence). CDR3 sequence (DNA): TGTGCCAGCAGCTTAGATCGGATGGGCGCTGAAGCTTTCTTT. It is translated as CASSLDRMGAEAFF. The whole variable domain, remainder taken from reference TRBV7-7 and TRBJ1-1, is GAGVSQSPRYKVTKRGQDVTLRCDPISSHATLYWYQQALGQGPEFLTYFNYEAQPDKSGLPSDRFSAERPEGSISTLTIQRTEQRDSAMYRCASSLDRMGAEAFFGQGTRLTVV.

The chain has TRBV6-5 and TRBJ1-6, with D perhaps matching TRBD1 (6 bases). The V end lost 6 bases, the J end lost 7 bases, and 10 bases lay between the germline ends. CDR1 is MNHEY, CDR2 SVGAGI, per germline. The CDR3 is 13 amino acids. The CDR3 reads CASRGQGNSPLHF. The CDR3 coding sequence is TGTGCCAGCAGGGGCCAGGGGAATTCACCCCTCCACTTT.

V usage is TRBV11-2 and J usage is TRBJ2-1; tentative D call: TRBD2 (6 bases). This CDR3 is 16 amino acids long. V was pared by 3 bases and J by 2 bases, with 14 bases between. Looked up from germline, CDR1 is SGHAT and CDR2 is FQNNGV. CDR3 region: CASSLGRRETYNEQFF. CDR3 DNA: TGTGCCAGCAGCTTGGGGAGGAGGGAGACCTACAATGAGCAGTTCTTC.

The chain uses TRBV9 and TRBJ1-1, with D maybe TRBD1 (5 bases). V was cut by 7 bases and J by 4 bases, with 17 bases left in between. There are 14 residues in the CDR3. Germline-derived CDR1 and CDR2 are SGDLS and YYNGEE. The CDR3 DNA sequence: TGTGCCAGCGGTTCCTTGGTGGGGGGCACTGAAGCTTTCTTT. Translating gives CASGSLVGGTEAFF.

Comment on this clone: The junction departs from germline at one end; a sequencing error may be responsible. The J gene is TRBJ2-7, the V gene TRBV7-9; 8 bases line up with TRBD1. This CDR3 is built from 16 residues. Germline V gives CDR1 SEHNR, CDR2 FQNEAQ (reference sequence). The CDR3 loop reads CSSSLASGTGSYEQYF. As DNA, the CDR3 is TGTTCCAGCAGCTTAGCTTCGGGGACAGGATCCTACGAGCAGTACTTC.

The chain employs TRBV5-4 and TRBJ2-5, with TRBD2 matching 14 bases. This CDR3 is built from 15 residues. J lost 4 bases, V lost 4 bases, and 3 bases had no gene match. Per germline, CDR1 SGHNT and CDR2 YYREEE (reference sequence). This CDR3 is CASSPTSGRGETQYF. CDR3 DNA sequence: TGTGCCAGCAGCCCGACTAGCGGGAGGGGAGAGACCCAGTACTTC.

The gene calls are TRBV7-9 and TRBJ2-5, with D hard to call. CDR3 length: 13 amino acids. The V gene's germline CDR1 is SEHNR and CDR2 FQNEAQ (reference sequence). V was cut by 0 bases and J by 4 bases, with 6 bases left in between. The CDR3 region has the DNA TGTGCCAGCAGCTTAGCGGCCCGAGAGACCCAGTACTTC. It is translated as CASSLAARETQYF. Using reference TRBV7-9 and TRBJ2-5 for the parts outside the CDR3, the full variable domain is DTGVSQNPRHKITKRGQNVTFRCDPISEHNRLYWYRQTLGQGPEFLTYFQNEAQLEKSRLLSDRFSAERPKGSFSTLEIQRTEQGDSAMYLCASSLAARETQYFGPGTRLLVL.

The J gene is TRBJ1-5, the V gene TRBV28, with D hard to call. The CDR3 is 13 residues long. Germline V gives CDR1 MDHEN, CDR2 SYDVKM. V lost 10 bases and J lost 0, with 10 bases in between. CDR3 amino acids: CAIAGNSNQPQHF. DNA of the CDR3: TGTGCCATCGCCGGGAATAGCAATCAGCCCCAGCATTTT.

The chain recombines TRBV6-5 with TRBJ1-1, with 7 bases matching TRBD1. V lost 6 bases, J lost 4 bases, and 11 bases stayed unmatched. The CDR3 covers 15 residues. CDR1 MNHEY and CDR2 SVGAGI come from the germline V gene. The CDR3 bases are TGTGCCAGCAGCGGTCCCAGGGGGATAGGCACTGAAGCTTTCTTT. As protein: CASSGPRGIGTEAFF.

The CDR3: CASSPGGGSYNSPLHF. Written as DNA, the CDR3 is TGTGCCAGCAGTCCGGGGGGGGGTTCCTATAATTCACCCCTCCACTTT. The chain carries TRBV27 and TRBJ1-6; D may be TRBD1 (5 bases). This CDR3 has 16 residues. CDR1 MNHEY and CDR2 SMNVEV come from the germline V gene (reference sequence). Trimming took 5 bases from V and 1 from J, leaving 12 bases between them.

Worth noting for this clone: This specimen includes other DNA sequences encoding the same CDR3. This chain uses TRBV5-1 with TRBJ2-6; 11 bases are a match to TRBD2. CDR3 length: 19 amino acids. The germline CDR1 and CDR2 sequences are SGHRS and YFSETQ. V lost 1 base and J lost 4; bases outside the gene matches: 10. This CDR3 is CASSLWTASGGTGANVLTF. In DNA, the CDR3 is TGCGCCAGCAGCTTGTGGACGGCTAGCGGGGGGACCGGGGCCAACGTCCTGACTTTC.